What follows are 8 T cell receptor beta chains derived from one specimen sequenced in a study of a mutant IDH1 vaccine in newly diagnosed glioma. The data were produced by immunoSEQ multiplex PCR, yet TCRdb's version contains in-frame clones alone and is incomplete. Among some 40,000 clones listed, roughly 79% were seen once. What these receptors recognize is not known. This sample's time point: week 23, last vaccination. The investigators gave 300 ug of mutant IDH1 20-mer peptide in each vaccine dose, together with topical imiquimod. This specimen consisted of PBMCs, obtained from a glioma patient whose treatment included an IDH1 peptide vaccine. All receptors derive from a man between 35 and 55 years old with glioma.

CDR3 amino acids: CASSLLGNNQPQHF. The CDR3 DNA reads TGTGCCAGCAGCTTATTGGGGAACAATCAGCCCCAGCATTTT. The chain uses TRBV7-9 and TRBJ1-5; D gene unclear. In germline, CDR1 is SEHNR, CDR2 FQNEAQ (reference sequence). There are 14 residues in the CDR3. Trimming left V 2 bases short and J 3 bases short, with 8 bases between.

The chain links TRBV5-5 to TRBJ1-2; no definite D call. Trimming left V 2 bases short and J 2 bases short, with 10 bases between. The CDR3 sequence is 14 residues long. Germline V gene data show CDR1 as SGHKS and CDR2 as YYEKEE (reference sequence). CDR3 sequence: CASSFAVKNYGYTF. The CDR3 bases are TGTGCCAGCAGCTTTGCCGTGAAGAACTATGGCTACACCTTC. The full variable domain, completed using reference TRBV5-5 and TRBJ1-2, is DAGVTQSPTHLIKTRGQQVTLRCSPISGHKSVSWYQQVLGQGPQFIFQYYEKEERGRGNFPDRFSARQFPNYSSELNVNALLLGDSALYLCASSFAVKNYGYTFGSGTRLTVV.

The V call is TRBV5-5, the J call TRBJ1-2; D remains unclear. The CDR3 is 14 residues long. The germline gives CDR1 SGHKS, CDR2 YYEKEE (reference sequence). Trimming cost V 0 bases and J 1 base, with 7 bases left between them. The CDR3 bases are TGTGCCAGCAGCTTGGCGCTCAGTAACTATGGCTACACCTTC. Protein sequence: CASSLALSNYGYTF. The complete variable domain, with remaining parts taken from reference TRBV5-5 and TRBJ1-2, reads DAGVTQSPTHLIKTRGQQVTLRCSPISGHKSVSWYQQVLGQGPQFIFQYYEKEERGRGNFPDRFSARQFPNYSSELNVNALLLGDSALYLCASSLALSNYGYTFGSGTRLTVV.

The rearrangement joins TRBV6-1 to TRBJ2-5; 7 bases fit TRBD1. Per germline, CDR1 MNHNS and CDR2 SASEGT. V shed 11 bases, J shed 11 bases, and the junction held 14 bases outside the gene matches. The CDR3 covers 12 residues. The CDR3 spells CAGNRGLGEQYF. The CDR3 DNA reads TGTGCCGGAAACAGGGGCTTGGGGGAGCAGTACTTC.

In its sample, this clone was seen a few times. This chain connects TRBV6-4 to TRBJ2-3, with 11 positions matching TRBD2. The CDR3 has 15 residues. The V gene's germline CDR1 is MRHNA and CDR2 SNTAGT. V shed 5 bases and J 1 base; nucleotides not matched to a gene: 2. CDR3 sequence (DNA): TGTGCCAGCAGTCAGACTAGCGGGGGCACAGATACGCAGTATTTT. Protein product: CASSQTSGGTDTQYF.

The genes are TRBV28 and TRBJ1-2; 7 bases fit TRBD1. Germline-derived CDR1 and CDR2 are MDHEN and SYDVKM. V lost 5 bases, J lost 4 bases, and 7 bases stayed unmatched. The CDR3 loop spans 14 amino acids. For the CDR3, the DNA is TGTGCCAGCAGTCCACGGACAGGACGCTATGGCTACACCTTC. The encoded protein is CASSPRTGRYGYTF.

The chain carries TRBV4-1 and TRBJ2-1, with TRBD2 matching 11 bases. V lost 4 bases, J lost 5 bases, and 4 bases stayed unmatched. Germline V gene data show CDR1 as MGHRA and CDR2 as YSYEKL. The CDR3 has 15 residues. The CDR3 DNA reads TGCGCCAGCAGCCCTCTAGCGGGAGGAGACAATGAGCAGTTCTTC. This codes for CASSPLAGGDNEQFF.

This chain joins TRBV7-8 and TRBJ1-5; 9 positions agree with TRBD1. Germline-derived CDR1 and CDR2 are SGHVS and FQNEAQ. This CDR3 spans 16 amino acids. Germline trimming cut 7 bases from V and 8 bases from J; bases unmatched to any gene: 15. The CDR3 nucleotides are TGTGCCAGCACCAATAAGGACAGGGGCACCTCTGAGCCCCAGCATTTT. The encoded protein is CASTNKDRGTSEPQHF.